Given below is one T cell receptor (beta chain) in context. The data stem from a study of blood T cell repertoires in COVID-19. Study in general: Sites in the United States, Italy and Spain provided acute and convalescent COVID-19 samples. The cDNA or gDNA used as material had been derived from T cells, B-cell-depleted T cells, or PBMCs.

Trimming at V came to 5 bases and at J to 3 bases, leaving 7 bases not matched to a gene. Germline V gene sequence: CDR1 ENHRY, CDR2 SYGVKD. The CDR3 is 15 amino acids. The authors' processing: Amplified reference gene primers provided the basis for estimating nucleated cell counts. Only in-frame clones appear in the TCRdb table, and some are missing; sequencing was by immunoSEQ multiplex PCR. The V and J calls and the clone size are those of that table, but D and trimming were determined from the DNA. The sample contains 88,000 or so clones, 85% of which appear only once. The V and J genes are TRBV10-3 and TRBJ1-1, with 9 bases aligning to TRBD1. This clonotype was sampled from a man in his sixties with acute or convalescent COVID-19. The specimen sequenced was peripheral blood. For the CDR3, the DNA is TGTGCCATCAGTCGGCGGACAGGGGCCGACACTGAAGCTTTCTTT. It specifies CAISRRTGADTEAFF.